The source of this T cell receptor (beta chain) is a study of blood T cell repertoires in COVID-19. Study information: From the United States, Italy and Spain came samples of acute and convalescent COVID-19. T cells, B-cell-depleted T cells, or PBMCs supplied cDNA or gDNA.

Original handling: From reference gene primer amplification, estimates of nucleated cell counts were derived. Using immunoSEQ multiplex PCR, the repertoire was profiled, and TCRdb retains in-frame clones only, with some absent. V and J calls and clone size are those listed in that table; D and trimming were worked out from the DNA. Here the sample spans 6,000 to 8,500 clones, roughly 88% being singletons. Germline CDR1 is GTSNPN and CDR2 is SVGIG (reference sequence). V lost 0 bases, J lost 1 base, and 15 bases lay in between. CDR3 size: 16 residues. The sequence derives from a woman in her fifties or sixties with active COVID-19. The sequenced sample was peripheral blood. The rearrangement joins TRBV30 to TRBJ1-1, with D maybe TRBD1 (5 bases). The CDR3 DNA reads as TGTGCCTGGAGTGTAATTTACGGGACTACGAACACTGAAGCTTTCTTT. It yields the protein CAWSVIYGTTNTEAFF.